This T cell receptor beta chain was profiled in a study of T cells in Graves' hyperthyroidism and ophthalmopathy. Amplification of TCR beta CDR3 regions was performed using RNA transcripts as template. Primed by the HTBI set, a first-round RT-PCR was run on the TCR CDR3. A single record per CDR3 protein comes from TCRdb applying MiXCR to the multiplex PCR reads. The sample yields some 350,000 distinct CDR3 sequences, roughly 25% seen once. Diagnosis relied on clinical symptoms, serum thyroxine and TRAb, thyroid ultrasound and orbital computed tomography. The receptor was derived from a man aged 45-60 years with Graves' hyperthyroidism. Sequencing used blood.

CDR3 loop: CASSPIAGGTDTQYF. The CDR3 DNA follows: TGTGCCAGCAGTCCAATAGCGGGAGGGACAGATACGCAGTATTTT. The chain carries TRBV28 and TRBJ2-3, with 11 bases aligning to TRBD2. Per germline, CDR1 MDHEN and CDR2 SYDVKM. This CDR3 spans 15 amino acids. V shed 5 bases, J shed 3 bases, and the junction held 4 bases outside the gene matches.